This record concerns one T cell receptor beta chain sequence. Its antigen is unknown. V shed 5 bases and J 6 bases; nucleotides not matched to a gene: 15. This CDR3 spans 17 amino acids. The germline CDR1 and CDR2 sequences are SEHNR and FQNEAQ (reference sequence). This specimen belongs to a study of T cell repertoires in cytomegalovirus infection. Study summary: CMV infection plus the matching HLA type was flagged by public TCR beta signatures.

From the reads, TCRdb called clonotypes with MiXCR, one entry per CDR3 protein. The sample includes about 920,000 distinct CDR3 sequences, around 30% of them seen just once. The receptor was isolated from a human donor in good health (CMV status not recorded). Some clones in this sample may be carry-over from other donors' samples. The material sequenced was cultured CD8+ T cells from PBMCs, taken from culture after CMV antigen stimulation. The chain links TRBV7-9 to TRBJ2-1; 8 bases line up with TRBD2. CDR3 DNA: TGTGCCAGCAGCCTACCTTTTGCGGGGGGACCTAGCAATGAGCAGTTCTTC. This gives the protein CASSLPFAGGPSNEQFF.